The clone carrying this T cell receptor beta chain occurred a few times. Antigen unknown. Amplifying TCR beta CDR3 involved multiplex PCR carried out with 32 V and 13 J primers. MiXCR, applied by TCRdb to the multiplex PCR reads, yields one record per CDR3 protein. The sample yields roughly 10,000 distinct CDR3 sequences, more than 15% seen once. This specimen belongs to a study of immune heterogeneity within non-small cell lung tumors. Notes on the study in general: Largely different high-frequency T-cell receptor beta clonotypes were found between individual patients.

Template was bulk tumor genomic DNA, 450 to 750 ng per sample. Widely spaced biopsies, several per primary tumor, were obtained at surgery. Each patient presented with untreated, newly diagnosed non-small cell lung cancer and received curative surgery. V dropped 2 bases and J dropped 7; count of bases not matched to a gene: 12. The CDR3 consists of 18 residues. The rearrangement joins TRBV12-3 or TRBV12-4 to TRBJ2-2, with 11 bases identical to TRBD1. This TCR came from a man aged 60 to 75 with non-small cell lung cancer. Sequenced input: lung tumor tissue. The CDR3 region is CASSLPGQGVNHVGELFF. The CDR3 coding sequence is TGTGCCAGCAGTTTACCGGGACAGGGGGTAAATCATGTCGGGGAGCTGTTTTTT.